Shown below are 17 T cell receptor beta chains from a single sample sequenced in a study of cytomegalovirus exposure and HLA in healthy donors. PCR amplification relied on 60 Vbeta primers (plus 13 Jbeta primers). Sequencing was performed with immunoSEQ multiplex PCR; in TCRdb, only in-frame clones are kept and a portion is missing. The table shows 150,000 to 200,000 clones, with approximately 75% occurring only once. Input material: PBMCs. Every receptor here comes from a man in his thirties or forties in good health and CMV-seropositive.

Note on this clone: The junction and the germline gene differ at one end; a read error may be behind it. The rearrangement links TRBV10-1 to TRBJ1-3; 10 positions agree with TRBD1. The CDR3 is 10 residues long. Germline V gene lookup returns CDR1 WNHNN and CDR2 SYGVQD (reference sequence). The CDR3 loop is CASIGTGENF. The CDR3 bases are TGCGCCAGCATCGGGACAGGGGAGAATTTT.

This chain links TRBV30 with TRBJ2-5; D possibly corresponds to TRBD2 (7 bases). Germline V gives CDR1 GTSNPN, CDR2 SVGIG (reference sequence). Trimming removed 4 bases at V and 7 bases at J, with 16 bases between. This CDR3 contains 13 residues. The CDR3 DNA reads as TGTGCCTGGATGGGGAGGGGGGGATGGACCCAGTACTTC. It encodes CAWMGRGGWTQYF. Supplemented by reference TRBV30 and TRBJ2-5, the full variable domain reads SQTIHQWPATLVQPVGSPLSLECTVEGTSNPNLYWYRQAAGRGLQLLFYSVGIGQISSEVPQNLSASRPQDRQFILSSKKLLLSDSGFYLCAWMGRGGWTQYFGPGTRLLVL.

The V call is TRBV6-6, the J call TRBJ1-1; TRBD1 matches 7 bases. The V gene end was trimmed by 5 bases and the J gene end by 5 bases; junction bases not matched to a gene: 5. CDR3 length equals 13 residues. Per germline, CDR1 MNHNY and CDR2 SVGAGI (reference sequence). The CDR3 DNA follows: TGTGCCAGCAGTGAGACAGGGAAAACTGAAGCTTTCTTT. This translates into CASSETGKTEAFF.

This chain links TRBV25-1 with TRBJ1-5; 9 bases map to TRBD1. CDR3 length: 13 amino acids. Germline CDR1 MGHDK, CDR2 SYGVNS. After removal of 8 bases from V and 6 bases from J, the junction contained 5 bases not matched to a gene. The CDR3 protein is CASGQGLGQPQHF. The CDR3 DNA sequence: TGTGCCAGCGGACAGGGGCTGGGTCAGCCCCAGCATTTT.

The J gene is TRBJ1-1, the V gene TRBV10-3, with a possible D match to TRBD1 (6 bases). V lost 7 bases and J lost 2, with 11 bases in between. The V gene's germline CDR1 is ENHRY and CDR2 SYGVKD. The length of the CDR3 is 13 residues. The CDR3 sequence is CAINTGFNTEAFF. CDR3 DNA sequence: TGTGCCATCAATACAGGGTTTAACACTGAAGCTTTCTTT.

The V gene is TRBV7-8, the J gene TRBJ1-3; unclear D gene. The germline CDR1 and CDR2 sequences are SGHVS and FQNEAQ. CDR3 size: 14 residues. The V end lost 5 bases, the J end lost 0 bases, and 8 bases lay between the germline ends. The CDR3 here is CASSLRDSGNTIYF. CDR3 nucleotides: TGTGCCAGCAGCCTCCGGGACTCTGGAAACACCATATATTTT.

The V gene is TRBV6-1, the J gene TRBJ1-2, with 8 nucleotides matching TRBD1. The germline CDR1 and CDR2 sequences are MNHNS and SASEGT. The CDR3 covers 13 residues. J was trimmed by 5 bases and V by 2 bases; bases with no gene match: 1. The CDR3 DNA is TGTGCCAGCAGTGAAAACAGGGGGTATGGCTACACCTTC. Protein product: CASSENRGYGYTF.

This sequence joins TRBV27 and TRBJ1-1; possible D gene TRBD1, 5 bases. The germline V gene encodes CDR1 MNHEY and CDR2 SMNVEV (reference sequence). The CDR3 is made up of 14 amino acids. Deletions cut 4 bases from V and 0 bases from J, with 9 bases between. DNA for the CDR3: TGTGCCAGCAGTTCAGGGCTAATGAACACTGAAGCTTTCTTT. This sequence encodes CASSSGLMNTEAFF.

The CDR3 coding sequence is TGTGCCTGGAGAGCCGGGACAGGGGGTGGTCAGCCCCAGCATTTT. It specifies CAWRAGTGGGQPQHF. J is TRBJ1-5 and V is TRBV30; 11 nucleotides line up with TRBD1. The CDR3 sequence is 15 residues long. The germline V gene has CDR1 GTSNPN and CDR2 SVGIG (reference sequence). Germline trimming cut 3 bases from V and 6 bases from J; bases unmatched to any gene: 7.

J is TRBJ2-2 and V is TRBV5-4; 8 bases fit TRBD2. The CDR3 contains 15 residues. Germline V CDR1 and CDR2: SGHNT, YYREEE (reference sequence). V trimming: 4 bases; J trimming: 12 bases; junction bases outside the gene matches: 14. The CDR3 bases are TGTGCCAGCAGCCTCGGGGGGGCGAACCGGGGGCAGCTGTTTTTT. Translation: CASSLGGANRGQLFF.

The rearrangement links TRBV4-1 to TRBJ1-6, with 7 bases fitting TRBD1. The CDR3 runs 17 residues. Germline values: CDR1 MGHRA, CDR2 YSYEKL. V dropped 2 bases and J dropped 0; count of bases not matched to a gene: 4. DNA of the CDR3: TGCGCCAGCAGCCAAATACAGGGGAGCTCCTATAATTCACCCCTCCACTTT. Protein product: CASSQIQGSSYNSPLHF.

The CDR3 DNA is TGTGCCAGCAGCTTAGGACAGGGCTCTGGAAACACCATATATTTT. Protein sequence: CASSLGQGSGNTIYF. This chain links TRBV13 with TRBJ1-3; TRBD1 might be the D (6 bases). Germline V gene lookup returns CDR1 PRHDT and CDR2 FYEKMQ (reference sequence). Trimming removed 0 bases from V and 0 bases from J, with 6 bases in between. This CDR3 spans 15 amino acids.

This clone was counted a single time. V and J are TRBV30 and TRBJ2-5, with D maybe TRBD1 (6 bases). Per the germline V gene, CDR1 is GTSNPN and CDR2 is SVGIG (reference sequence). V shed 3 bases and J shed 5 bases, with 13 bases lying between them. This CDR3 spans 13 amino acids. CDR3 region: CAWSWDTGETQYF. The CDR3 DNA follows: TGTGCCTGGAGCTGGGACACGGGGGAGACCCAGTACTTC. The full variable domain, its missing parts supplied by reference TRBV30 and TRBJ2-5, is SQTIHQWPATLVQPVGSPLSLECTVEGTSNPNLYWYRQAAGRGLQLLFYSVGIGQISSEVPQNLSASRPQDRQFILSSKKLLLSDSGFYLCAWSWDTGETQYFGPGTRLLVL.

The rearrangement links TRBV2 to TRBJ1-5; D may be TRBD1 (6 bases). The CDR3 runs 14 residues. Deletions cut 8 bases from V and 0 bases from J, with 11 bases between. Looked up from germline, CDR1 is SNHLY and CDR2 is FYNNEI. The CDR3: CASSRQVSNQPQHF. In nucleotides, the CDR3 is TGTGCCAGCTCCCGACAGGTTAGCAATCAGCCCCAGCATTTT.

This clone appeared a few times. This chain uses TRBV6-5 with TRBJ1-6, with 9 bases lining up with TRBD1. The CDR3 covers 15 residues. Per the germline V gene, CDR1 is MNHEY and CDR2 is SVGAGI. Unmatched junction bases numbered 7, after V lost 6 bases and J lost 7 bases. The DNA of the CDR3 is TGTGCCAGCAGCCGAAACGGACAGGGGAATTCACCCCTCCACTTT. As protein: CASSRNGQGNSPLHF.

V gene TRBV5-1 combines with J gene TRBJ2-7; TRBD1 matches at 8 bases. The CDR3 has 14 residues. Losses at the gene ends were 5 bases for V and 5 bases for J; bases not matched to a gene: 9. Looked up from germline, CDR1 is SGHRS and CDR2 is YFSETQ. CDR3 nucleotides: TGCGCCAGCAGTGGGTGGACAGGGAGCGACGAGCAGTACTTC. Translating gives CASSGWTGSDEQYF. The entire variable domain, with the rest obtained from reference TRBV5-1 and TRBJ2-7, is as follows: KAGVTQTPRYLIKTRGQQVTLSCSPISGHRSVSWYQQTPGQGLQFLFEYFSETQRNKGNFPGRFSGRQFSNSRSEMNVSTLELGDSALYLCASSGWTGSDEQYFGPGTRLTVT.

The gene calls are TRBV9 and TRBJ2-2, with unresolved D. The V end lost 3 bases, the J end lost 6 bases, and 12 bases lay between the germline ends. CDR1 and CDR2 from the germline V gene are SGDLS and YYNGEE. The CDR3 is 14 residues long. The CDR3 reads CASSGTPSSGELFF. The CDR3 DNA reads TGTGCCAGCAGCGGAACCCCGAGTTCCGGGGAGCTGTTTTTT.